This T cell receptor beta chain appears in the sequencing data of a study of cytomegalovirus exposure and HLA in healthy donors. Study-level background: A preliminary data release comprised roughly 80 million unique TCRs obtained from HLA-typed donors.

Study conclusions and caveats: It has been reported that TCR beta sequences accurately predicted the HLA-A and HLA-B alleles of most subjects.

PCR employed 60 Vbeta and 13 Jbeta primers. The repertoire was sequenced with immunoSEQ multiplex PCR; TCRdb's copy has only in-frame clones and lacks some. This sample yields some 160,000 clones, of which approximately 85% are seen a single time; over 2% belongs to the top ten. Remarks on this clone: Antigen specificity is unknown.

The receptor's source is a young man in good health and CMV-seropositive. Source material: PBMCs.

As DNA, the CDR3 is TGTGCCAGCAGCTTAAGCACTAGCCCTAAAGAGCAGTACTTC. It encodes CASSLSTSPKEQYF. The J gene is TRBJ2-7, the V gene TRBV7-9, with a weak D call TRBD2 (6 bases). CDR1 SEHNR and CDR2 FQNEAQ come from the germline V gene (reference sequence). V was pared by 2 bases and J by 7 bases, with 15 bases between. The CDR3 length is 14 residues.